This T cell receptor beta chain was documented in a study of blood T cell repertoires in COVID-19 (dated by TCRdb to 2018 to 2021). About the full investigation: Samples covering the acute and convalescent phases of COVID-19 were provided by collaborators in the United States, Italy and Spain. The prospective study material was composed of cDNA or gDNA derived from T cells, B-cell-depleted T cells, or PBMCs. Subjects who had been exposed to COVID-19, were actively infected with it, or had recovered from it provided the deeply sampled blood TCRbeta repertoires that made up the dataset. The repertoires were released in a freely available public database meant as a resource for research on the immune response to SARS-CoV-2. Where available, HLA class I and class II types were obtained from metadata supplied by the sample provider rather than from assay-based typing. The samples were drawn from two sources: the first 160 participants of the ongoing ImmuneRACE study, and approximately 1,300 subjects contributed by 6 global collaborators. A de-identified subject ID, COVID-19 status, age in years and sex were almost always included in the sample metadata. General study outcomes and caveats: The amount of clinical and demographic metadata varied by source and participant and was provided uncurated.

The collaborating institutions used their own protocols to collect whole blood in K2EDTA tubes. Collaborator samples were shipped for TCRbeta analysis as frozen whole blood, isolated PBMCs, or DNA extracted from either sample type. The CDR3 goes from the cysteine to the phenylalanine over 14 residues. Just the 42-base CDR3 DNA is kept, in frame starting at base 1. CDR1 and CDR2, looked up from the germline V gene, are SNHLY and FYNNEI. V loses 3 bases at its end and J loses 2 bases; junction bases beyond the gene matches: 3. Comments on this clone: Its antigen specificity is not known. It has no much larger one-base neighbor in the sample; base qualities were not kept.

TCRbeta CDR3 regions were amplified from genomic DNA using the immunoSEQ Assay, a bias-controlled multiplex PCR. In the paper's pipeline: Within the assay, amplification of reference gene primers was used to estimate how many nucleated cells each sample contained. To quantify the absolute abundance of each unique TCRbeta CDR3 rearrangement, sequence reads were collapsed and filtered. For each sample, productive Simpson clonality was calculated by taking the square root of Simpson's diversity index across productive rearrangements. TCRdb took over this immuneACCESS table, retaining in-frame rearrangements with V and J assigned. Such tables are incomplete; in checked studies, under half of the missing clones stem from an unresolved V gene, and the remainder is unexplained. The V and J calls and clone size come from that table; D and trimming were worked out from the DNA. The sample table shows about 73,000 clones, and 89% are seen once. The ten largest make up 8.9% of the sample.

This clonotype was obtained from an elderly man with acute or convalescent COVID-19. The sequenced material came from peripheral blood. The sequence joins TRBV2 to TRBJ2-5; 7 nucleotides in the junction match TRBD1. Here is the DNA: TGTGCCAGCAGTGATTACAGGGGTCAAGAGACCCAGTACTTC. It encodes CASSDYRGQETQYF.